The clone carrying this TCR beta chain has only a few counts. This sample is part of a study of T cells in Graves' hyperthyroidism and ophthalmopathy. The CDR3 has 17 residues. Germline CDR1 KGHDR, CDR2 SFDVKD. V lost 6 bases, J lost 0 bases, and 17 bases lay in between. RNA transcripts gave rise to amplified TCR beta CDR3 regions. When the TCR CDR3 underwent first-round RT-PCR, the HTBI primer set was used. TCRdb reanalysed the multiplex PCR reads using MiXCR and keeps one entry per CDR3 protein. This sample has hundreds of thousands of distinct CDR3 sequences, with around 19% found just once. Sequenced: blood. The chain carries TRBV24-1 and TRBJ1-5; D is ambiguous. The sequence was obtained from a woman aged 50 to 60 with Graves' hyperthyroidism that later progressed to Graves' ophthalmopathy. CDR3 in DNA: TGTGCCACCAGTCCCGTATCGGGGAACTATAGCAATCAGCCCCAGCATTTT. Translated: CATSPVSGNYSNQPQHF.